This T cell receptor (beta chain) appears in the sequencing data of a study of identical twins. Overall study findings and caveats: These conclusions were based on statistical analysis (cross-sectional, not following the same donors).

CDR3 length equals 13 residues. V was pared by 3 bases and J by 2 bases, with 7 bases between. The V gene's germline CDR1 is SGHVS and CDR2 FQNEAQ. TCRdb ran MiXCR on the 5' RACE reads and lists one entry per CDR3 protein. The top ten hold about 15% of the sample, which has approximately 250,000 distinct CDR3 sequences, over 5.5% seen once. On this clonotype: The target antigen is unknown.

In addition, the sample was reused for a study of T cells expressing NK-cell markers.

The sequence was collected from a woman under 30 in good health. The rearrangement uses TRBV7-8 and TRBJ1-1; D is uncertain. Material: CD8+ T cells sorted from blood. The chain's CDR3 is CASSFKPNTEAFF. CDR3 nucleotide sequence: TGTGCCAGCAGCTTTAAACCAAACACTGAAGCTTTCTTT.